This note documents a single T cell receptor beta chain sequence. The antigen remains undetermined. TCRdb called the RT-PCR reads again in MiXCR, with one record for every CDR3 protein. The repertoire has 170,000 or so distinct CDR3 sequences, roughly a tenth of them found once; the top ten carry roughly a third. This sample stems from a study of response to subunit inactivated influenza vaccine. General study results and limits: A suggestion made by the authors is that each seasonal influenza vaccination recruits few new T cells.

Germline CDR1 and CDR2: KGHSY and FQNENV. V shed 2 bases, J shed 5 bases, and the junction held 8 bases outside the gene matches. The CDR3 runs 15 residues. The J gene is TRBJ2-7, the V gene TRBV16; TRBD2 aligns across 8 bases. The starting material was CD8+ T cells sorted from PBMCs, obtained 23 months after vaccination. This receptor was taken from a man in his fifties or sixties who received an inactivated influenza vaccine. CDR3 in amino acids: CASSQPAGVGNEQYF. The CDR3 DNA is TGTGCCAGCAGCCAACCAGCGGGAGTGGGTAACGAGCAGTACTTC.